A single sample is the source of the 5 T cell receptor beta chains below, sequenced in a study of CD8+ T cells in alopecia areata. As the sequencing template, cDNA was produced by extracting RNA and reverse transcribing it. Produced via immunoSEQ multiplex PCR; TCRdb's table is partial and in-frame only. The sample holds 140,000 to 150,000 clones, roughly 50% seen once. Sequenced here: CD4+ T cells sorted from blood, sampled at week 0. The receptors shown here come from a human donor with alopecia areata.

The chain uses TRBV4-3 and TRBJ1-2; D unresolved. This CDR3 has 14 amino acids. The germline CDR1 and CDR2 sequences are LGHNA and YSLEER. With 3 bases removed from V and 7 bases from J, the gap between germline ends came to 15 bases. The CDR3 DNA reads as TGCGCCAGCAGCCATCCCGGGCAGCCGGGTGGCTACACCTTC. Protein: CASSHPGQPGGYTF.

This sequence joins TRBV27 and TRBJ2-4; no clear D gene. Between the trimmed V and J ends, which lost 3 bases and 3 bases, there was a span of 12 bases. Per the germline V gene, CDR1 is MNHEY and CDR2 is SMNVEV (reference sequence). The CDR3 extends over 15 amino acids. CDR3 sequence: CASSFGGSGKNIQYF. The CDR3 DNA is TGTGCCAGCAGTTTTGGTGGCTCGGGCAAAAACATTCAGTACTTC.

This chain joins TRBV30 and TRBJ1-2; TRBD1 is a possible D gene (5 bases). The V end lost 5 bases, the J end lost 2 bases, and 21 bases lay between the germline ends. Per germline, CDR1 GTSNPN and CDR2 SVGIG (reference sequence). This CDR3 has 16 residues. The CDR3 spells CAWSGLGLGANYGYTF. In DNA form, the CDR3 reads TGTGCCTGGTCTGGACTGGGACTCGGGGCCAACTATGGCTACACCTTC. The variable domain in full, with the rest retrieved from reference TRBV30 and TRBJ1-2, is SQTIHQWPATLVQPVGSPLSLECTVEGTSNPNLYWYRQAAGRGLQLLFYSVGIGQISSEVPQNLSASRPQDRQFILSSKKLLLSDSGFYLCAWSGLGLGANYGYTFGSGTRLTVV.

J is TRBJ2-1 and V is TRBV30; 8 bases agree with TRBD1. J was trimmed by 10 bases and V by 5 bases; bases with no gene match: 7. This CDR3 is 12 amino acids long. Germline CDR1 and CDR2: GTSNPN and SVGIG (reference sequence). Here the CDR3 DNA reads TGTGCCTGGTCCAGGGGGCTGGGGGAGCAGTTCTTC. Its protein is CAWSRGLGEQFF.

This rearrangement joins TRBV30 to TRBJ2-7; weak D call: TRBD1 (6 bases). Germline V gene data show CDR1 as GTSNPN and CDR2 as SVGIG (reference sequence). Trimming removed 2 bases at V and 4 bases at J, with 15 bases between. The CDR3 contains 14 residues. The CDR3 loop is CAWSPGQLRYEQYF. The DNA of the CDR3 is TGTGCCTGGAGTCCCGGACAGTTGCGGTACGAGCAGTACTTC.